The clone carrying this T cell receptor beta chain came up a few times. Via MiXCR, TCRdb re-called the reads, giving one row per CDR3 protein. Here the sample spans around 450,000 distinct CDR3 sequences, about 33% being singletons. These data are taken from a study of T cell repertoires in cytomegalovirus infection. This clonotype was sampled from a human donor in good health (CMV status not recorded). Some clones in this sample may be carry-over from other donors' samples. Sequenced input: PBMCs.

The CDR3 is CASSPPGTATARNTEAFF. CDR3 in DNA: TGTGCCAGCAGCCCCCCCGGGACAGCCACAGCAAGGAACACTGAAGCTTTCTTT. The rearrangement links TRBV3-1 to TRBJ1-1; 7 bases line up with TRBD1. The CDR3 runs 18 residues. J gave up 1 base and V 4 bases, and 15 bases lay outside the gene matches. Germline V gives CDR1 LGHDT, CDR2 YNNKEL (reference sequence).